What follows are 5 T cell receptor beta chains derived from one specimen sequenced in a study of shared clonotypes between healthy human individuals. Here immunoSEQ multiplex PCR was the method, and the copy in TCRdb shows in-frame clones only, minus some. Of around 350,000 clones listed, around four fifths are singletons. Material for sequencing was memory CD4+ T cells sorted from blood. Regarding subset: CD45RA-negative fraction. The receptors stem from a young man in good health.

This clone was counted between two and nine times. V gene TRBV28 combines with J gene TRBJ1-5, with no clear D. CDR1 and CDR2 from the germline V gene are MDHEN and SYDVKM. The CDR3 has 12 residues. Trimming took off 1 base at V and 15 bases at J, with 13 bases between the two ends. Here the CDR3 DNA reads TGTGCCAGCAGTTTATACTACAGCTCCGTGCATTTT. Translation gives CASSLYYSSVHF.

This clone was picked up many times. The rearrangement uses TRBV2 and TRBJ2-5; 8 bases are a match to TRBD2. V dropped 8 bases and J dropped 4; count of bases not matched to a gene: 9. The CDR3 consists of 14 residues. Germline V gene lookup returns CDR1 SNHLY and CDR2 FYNNEI. CDR3 in amino acids: CASSFSAGGETQYF. The DNA of the CDR3 is TGTGCCAGCTCTTTCTCGGCGGGGGGAGAGACCCAGTACTTC. Drawing the rest from reference TRBV2 and TRBJ2-5, the complete variable domain is EPEVTQTPSHQVTQMGQEVILRCVPISNHLYFYWYRQILGQKVEFLVSFYNNEISEKSEIFDDQFSVERPDGSNFTLKIRSTKLEDSAMYFCASSFSAGGETQYFGPGTRLLVL.

V and J are TRBV7-3 and TRBJ2-2; D remains ambiguous. V was cut by 4 bases and J by 4 bases, with 16 bases left in between. CDR3 length equals 16 residues. Per germline, CDR1 SGHTA and CDR2 FQGTGA. The DNA of the CDR3 is TGTGCCAGCAGCTCAGGTTCATTGTGGGGCACCGGGGAGCTGTTTTTT. It encodes CASSSGSLWGTGELFF.

Comments on this clone: A junction boundary mismatches the germline segment, possibly from a read error. The rearrangement links TRBV9 to TRBJ2-1; 12 nucleotides line up with TRBD1. The CDR3 consists of 16 residues. Germline CDR1 is SGDLS and CDR2 is YYNGEE. CDR3 in amino acids: CASSVAGTGGYDEQFF. CDR3 bases: TGTGCCAGCAGCGTAGCAGGGACAGGGGGCTACGATGAGCAGTTCTTC.

This clone was seen just once. The chain joins TRBV27 to TRBJ2-2; TRBD2 might be the D (6 bases). CDR3 length: 15 residues. Germline lookup yields CDR1 MNHEY and CDR2 SMNVEV (reference sequence). Trimming pared 2 bases from V and 4 bases from J, leaving 11 bases between. CDR3 DNA sequence: TGTGCCAGCAGTTTAGCGGGACGAACCACCGGGGAGCTGTTTTTT. Encoded protein: CASSLAGRTTGELFF.